Following are 10 T cell receptor beta chains from one sample sequenced in a study of shared clonotypes between healthy human individuals. Positive CCR7 selection of CD45RO-negative cells yielded the naive CD8 cells, and terminally differentiated effector memory CD45RA+ cells were excluded. The table came from immunoSEQ multiplex PCR; TCRdb's copy has only in-frame clones and leaves some out. The table lists some 2 million clones, approximately 95% of them singletons, with more than 0.95% in the top ten. Input material: naive CD8+ T cells sorted from blood. Source of these receptors: a man between 18 and 29 years old in good health.

The chain recombines TRBV6-5 with TRBJ1-1; D might be TRBD1 (5 bases). CDR1 and CDR2 (germline): MNHEY, SVGAGI. V was shortened by 9 bases and J by 0 bases, with 11 bases between the two germline ends. The CDR3 is 13 residues long. This chain's CDR3 is CASKTDLNTEAFF. CDR3 coding DNA: TGTGCCAGTAAGACAGATCTGAACACTGAAGCTTTCTTT.

This clone has only one observation. Other DNA sequences of this sample code for an identical CDR3. The chain has TRBV6-5 and TRBJ2-7, with D possibly being TRBD2 (6 bases). Germline V gene lookup returns CDR1 MNHEY and CDR2 SVGAGI. The CDR3 is made up of 12 amino acids. Between the trimmed V and J ends, which lost 4 bases and 2 bases, there was a span of 6 bases. CDR3 amino acids: CASSSGAYEQYF. The DNA for the CDR3 is TGTGCCAGCAGTTCGGGGGCCTACGAGCAGTACTTC.

The chain links TRBV9 to TRBJ2-5; 7 nucleotides align to TRBD2. Germline-derived CDR1 and CDR2 are SGDLS and YYNGEE. V lost 4 bases to trimming and J lost 5 bases; unmatched junction nucleotides: 14. CDR3 length equals 16 residues. CDR3 amino acids: CASSPSVSGLGETQYF. CDR3 nucleotides: TGTGCCAGCAGCCCTTCGGTTAGCGGGCTAGGGGAGACCCAGTACTTC.

V usage is TRBV6-5 and J usage is TRBJ2-5; no clear D. Germline assignment: CDR1 MNHEY and CDR2 SVGAGI. The CDR3 is 15 amino acids. The germline V and J ends were trimmed by 4 bases and 1 base, with 13 bases remaining between them. In DNA form, the CDR3 reads TGTGCCAGCAGTTTCAAGCTTGACTCCCAAGAGACCCAGTACTTC. Protein product: CASSFKLDSQETQYF.

This clone has just one count. The chain links TRBV7-9 to TRBJ2-4; 9 positions match TRBD1. Germline CDR1 SEHNR, CDR2 FQNEAQ (reference sequence). V lost 2 bases and J lost 15; bases outside the gene matches: 8. The CDR3 spans 13 residues. CDR3 sequence: CASSLTTGGLPYF. CDR3 nucleotide sequence: TGTGCCAGCAGCTTAACGACAGGGGGGCTACCGTACTTC. Complete variable domain (other parts from reference TRBV7-9 and TRBJ2-4): DTGVSQNPRHKITKRGQNVTFRCDPISEHNRLYWYRQTLGQGPEFLTYFQNEAQLEKSRLLSDRFSAERPKGSFSTLEIQRTEQGDSAMYLCASSLTTGGLPYFGAGTRLSVL.

For this clone: Other DNA variants within this sample encode the same CDR3. This chain connects TRBV30 to TRBJ1-1; D gene uncertain. Germline CDR1 and CDR2: GTSNPN and SVGIG (reference sequence). Trimming left V 4 bases short and J 2 bases short, with 5 bases between. There are 11 residues in the CDR3. The CDR3 here is CAWNRNTEAFF. The CDR3 region has the DNA TGTGCCTGGAACAGAAACACTGAAGCTTTCTTT.

V and J are TRBV18 and TRBJ2-3, with unresolved D. The V end lost 2 bases, the J end lost 2 bases, and 11 bases lay between the germline ends. This CDR3 is 15 amino acids long. Per germline, CDR1 KGHSH and CDR2 LQKENI. CDR3 sequence (DNA): TGTGCCAGCTCACCAAGACCAGAGAACACAGATACGCAGTATTTT. It specifies CASSPRPENTDTQYF.

J is TRBJ1-2 and V is TRBV5-6; D is uncertain. V was clipped by 1 base and J by 2 bases, with 6 bases between them. The germline V gene has CDR1 SGHDT and CDR2 YYEEEE. The CDR3 has 13 residues. The CDR3 here is CASSLLSNYGYTF. In DNA, the CDR3 is TGTGCCAGCAGCTTGCTTTCCAACTATGGCTACACCTTC. Looking up the rest from reference TRBV5-6 and TRBJ1-2 gives the full variable domain: DAGVTQSPTHLIKTRGQQVTLRCSPKSGHDTVSWYQQALGQGPQFIFQYYEEEERQRGNFPDRFSGHQFPNYSSELNVNALLLGDSALYLCASSLLSNYGYTFGSGTRLTVV.

The chain has TRBV28 and TRBJ2-7; 7 bases are shared with TRBD1. CDR3 length: 18 amino acids. V lost 2 bases and J lost 3; bases outside the gene matches: 16. The germline V gene encodes CDR1 MDHEN and CDR2 SYDVKM. The CDR3: CASSLSYRGLGNGYEQYF. Here the CDR3 DNA reads TGTGCCAGCAGTTTAAGTTACAGGGGTTTAGGAAATGGCTACGAGCAGTACTTC. The full variable domain, rest sourced from reference TRBV28 and TRBJ2-7, is DVKVTQSSRYLVKRTGEKVFLECVQDMDHENMFWYRQDPGLGLRLIYFSYDVKMKEKGDIPEGYSVSREKKERFSLILESASTNQTSMYLCASSLSYRGLGNGYEQYFGPGTRLTVT.

In this sample, this clone turned up a few times. The chain recombines TRBV6-5 with TRBJ1-2; no reliable D call. Germline assignment: CDR1 MNHEY and CDR2 SVGAGI. The germline V and J ends were trimmed by 0 bases and 3 bases, with 8 bases remaining between them. The CDR3 contains 14 residues. The CDR3 sequence: CASSYSGSDYGYTF. The CDR3 nucleotides read TGTGCCAGCAGTTACTCAGGGAGTGACTATGGCTACACCTTC.